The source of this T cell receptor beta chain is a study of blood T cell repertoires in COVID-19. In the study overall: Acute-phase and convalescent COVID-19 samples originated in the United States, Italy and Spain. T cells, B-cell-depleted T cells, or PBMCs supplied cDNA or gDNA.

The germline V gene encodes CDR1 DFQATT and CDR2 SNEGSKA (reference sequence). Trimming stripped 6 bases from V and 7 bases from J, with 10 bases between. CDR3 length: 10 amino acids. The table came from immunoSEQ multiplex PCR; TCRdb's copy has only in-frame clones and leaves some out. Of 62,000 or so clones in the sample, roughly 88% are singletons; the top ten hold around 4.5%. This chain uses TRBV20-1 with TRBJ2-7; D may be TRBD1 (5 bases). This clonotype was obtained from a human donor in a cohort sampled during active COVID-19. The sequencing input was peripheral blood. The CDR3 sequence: CSAKTEEQYF. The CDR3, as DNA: TGCAGTGCAAAGACAGAGGAGCAGTACTTC.